These 29 T cell receptor beta chains were sequenced from one sample in a study of blood T cell repertoires in COVID-19. The repertoire was sequenced with immunoSEQ multiplex PCR; TCRdb's copy has only in-frame clones and lacks some. The table lists about 140,000 clones, roughly four fifths of them singletons, with under 6% in the top ten. Sequenced: peripheral blood. These receptors were obtained from an elderly woman with active or convalescent COVID-19.

The chain couples TRBV3-1 (or the pseudogene TRBV3-2) to TRBJ1-6; D gene ambiguous. CDR3 size: 15 residues. Trimming cost V 6 bases and J 2 bases, with 11 bases left between them. Germline V gives CDR1 LGHDT, CDR2 YNNKEL (reference sequence). The CDR3 spells CASSPSGAYNSPLHF. The CDR3 DNA follows: TGTGCCAGCAGTCCGTCCGGGGCCTATAATTCACCCCTCCACTTT.

The chain carries TRBV7-3 and TRBJ2-2, with 10 bases that match TRBD2. The CDR3 is 14 residues long. V lost 8 bases to trimming and J lost 0 bases; unmatched junction nucleotides: 0. CDR1 and CDR2 from the germline V gene are SGHTA and FQGTGA. Here the CDR3 DNA reads TGTGCCAGCGGACTAGCGGCGAACACCGGGGAGCTGTTTTTT. This codes for CASGLAANTGELFF.

Details on this clone: Different DNA sequences within this sample yield the same CDR3. The chain employs TRBV7-9 and TRBJ1-5; D remains ambiguous. There are 15 residues in the CDR3. Trimming shortened V by 1 base and J by 2 bases, and 9 bases separated the two germline ends. Looked up from germline, CDR1 is SEHNR and CDR2 is FQNEAQ (reference sequence). CDR3 nucleotide sequence: TGTGCCAGCAGCTTAGACGGGAGCGGCAATCAGCCCCAGCATTTT. Its protein is CASSLDGSGNQPQHF.

The chain combines TRBV3-1 (or the pseudogene TRBV3-2) with TRBJ2-5, with TRBD2 matching over 9 bases. J gave up 2 bases and V 1 base, and 8 bases lay outside the gene matches. The CDR3 sequence is 17 residues long. The V gene's germline CDR1 is LGHDT and CDR2 YNNKEL (reference sequence). The CDR3 region is CASSQGALAGPQETQYF. The CDR3 DNA sequence: TGTGCCAGCAGCCAAGGGGCCCTAGCGGGGCCGCAAGAGACCCAGTACTTC.

The V gene is TRBV2, the J gene TRBJ2-3, with D maybe TRBD1 (6 bases). CDR1 and CDR2 (germline): SNHLY, FYNNEI. V was trimmed by 3 bases and J by 5 bases, leaving 15 bases between them. CDR3 length equals 15 residues. The CDR3 coding sequence is TGTGCCAGCAGTGATCAGGGGACAACGGGAGATACGCAGTATTTT. It codes for CASSDQGTTGDTQYF.

This clone turned up a few times. The rearrangement joins TRBV5-1 to TRBJ1-3; 7 nucleotides line up with TRBD1. The CDR3 covers 15 residues. Germline assignment: CDR1 SGHRS and CDR2 YFSETQ. Trimming cost V 5 bases and J 0 bases; bases outside gene matches: 5. CDR3 DNA sequence: TGCGCCAGCAGGCGAGGGGACAGCTCTGGAAACACCATATATTTT. It yields the protein CASRRGDSSGNTIYF.

The chain couples TRBV5-5 to TRBJ1-2; possible D gene TRBD1, 5 bases. Germline CDR1 is SGHKS and CDR2 is YYEKEE (reference sequence). V was pared by 1 base and J by 4 bases, with 11 bases between. The CDR3 has 14 amino acids. This CDR3 reads CASSLMDDSYGYTF. CDR3 coding DNA: TGTGCCAGCAGCTTGATGGACGACAGCTATGGCTACACCTTC.

V and J are TRBV4-2 and TRBJ1-4, with D tentatively TRBD1 (5 bases). Germline V gene lookup returns CDR1 LGHNA and CDR2 YNFKEQ. This CDR3 is built from 15 residues. Trimming cost V 0 bases and J 10 bases, with 15 bases left between them. The CDR3 region has the DNA TGTGCCAGCAGCCAAGAGTTTTCCAGGGTGGTAAAACTGTTTTTT. This translates into CASSQEFSRVVKLFF.

The chain links TRBV4-2 to TRBJ1-2, with 8 bases fitting TRBD1. With 1 base clipped from V and 2 bases from J, the junction kept 3 bases outside the gene matches. This CDR3 region has 15 residues. Germline lookup yields CDR1 LGHNA and CDR2 YNFKEQ. Written as DNA, the CDR3 is TGTGCCAGCAGCCAAGCGGCAGGGGGCAACTATGGCTACACCTTC. This gives the protein CASSQAAGGNYGYTF.

This chain uses TRBV30 with TRBJ2-2; tentative D call: TRBD1 (6 bases). Germline CDR1 is GTSNPN and CDR2 is SVGIG (reference sequence). Trimming shortened V by 2 bases and J by 0 bases, and 10 bases separated the two germline ends. The CDR3 spans 15 residues. The CDR3: CAWSQGTPNTGELFF. CDR3 nucleotide sequence: TGTGCCTGGAGTCAGGGGACACCGAACACCGGGGAGCTGTTTTTT.

The J gene is TRBJ2-1, the V gene TRBV2; D call uncertain. Germline V gives CDR1 SNHLY, CDR2 FYNNEI. V lost 6 bases and J lost 4, with 7 bases in between. The CDR3 runs 12 residues. DNA of the CDR3: TGTGCCAGCAGGGCCGGGTACAATGAGCAGTTCTTC. This gives the protein CASRAGYNEQFF.

V gene TRBV4-1 combines with J gene TRBJ1-4, with D possibly being TRBD1 (5 bases). Germline values: CDR1 MGHRA, CDR2 YSYEKL. Trimming stripped 2 bases from V and 7 bases from J, with 14 bases between. This CDR3 region has 15 residues. This CDR3 is CASSQPGLVTEKLFF. The CDR3 DNA reads as TGCGCCAGCAGCCAACCGGGACTGGTAACTGAAAAACTGTTTTTT.

This chain connects TRBV5-4 to TRBJ2-5; 8 bases fit TRBD1. This CDR3 region has 15 residues. Germline V gene data show CDR1 as SGHNT and CDR2 as YYREEE (reference sequence). Trimming cost V 4 bases and J 5 bases; bases outside gene matches: 10. In DNA form, the CDR3 reads TGTGCCAGCAGCCCTGGACAGGGTCAATGGGAGACCCAGTACTTC. The encoded protein is CASSPGQGQWETQYF.

This clone was observed a handful of times. V is TRBV5-4 and J is TRBJ1-6, with D possibly being TRBD1 (6 bases). Germline V gives CDR1 SGHNT, CDR2 YYREEE (reference sequence). The CDR3 covers 15 residues. With 1 base removed from V and 7 bases from J, the gap between germline ends came to 12 bases. The CDR3 DNA reads as TGTGCCAGCAGCTTGAGAACAGGGACAAATTCACCCCTCCACTTT. This encodes CASSLRTGTNSPLHF.

V is TRBV5-4 and J is TRBJ1-2; perhaps TRBD1 as D (6 bases). CDR1 and CDR2 (germline): SGHNT, YYREEE (reference sequence). This CDR3 has 16 amino acids. The germline V and J ends were trimmed by 3 bases and 7 bases, with 22 bases remaining between them. CDR3 sequence reads: CASSSGGGPGPSGYTF. The CDR3 coding sequence is TGTGCCAGCAGCTCCGGTGGGGGCCCCGGCCCCTCTGGCTACACCTTC. The full variable domain, with the rest looked up from reference TRBV5-4 and TRBJ1-2, is ETGVTQSPTHLIKTRGQQVTLRCSSQSGHNTVSWYQQALGQGPQFIFQYYREEENGRGNFPPRFSGLQFPNYSSELNVNALELDDSALYLCASSSGGGPGPSGYTFGSGTRLTVV.

This chain joins TRBV18 and TRBJ1-2, with 12 bases lining up with TRBD1. The germline V gene has CDR1 KGHSH and CDR2 LQKENI. The trim removed 2 bases at V and 5 bases at J, leaving 9 bases unmatched. The CDR3 spans 17 residues. CDR3 DNA sequence: TGTGCCAGCTCACCAGCCTCAGGGACAGGGGGCGTATATGGCTACACCTTC. This gives the protein CASSPASGTGGVYGYTF.

The V gene is TRBV6-1, the J gene TRBJ2-1; TRBD1 agrees at 9 bases. The CDR3 is 20 amino acids. The junction had 14 bases not matched to a gene; V was cut back by 2 bases and J by 0 bases. CDR1 MNHNS and CDR2 SASEGT come from the germline V gene. The CDR3, as DNA: TGTGCCAGCAGTGAAATCACCCGGACAGGGGTATTGAGCTCCTACAATGAGCAGTTCTTC. This sequence encodes CASSEITRTGVLSSYNEQFF.

The rearrangement links TRBV6-5 to TRBJ1-2; 7 bases agree with TRBD1. The CDR3 consists of 13 residues. The V segment lost 7 bases and the J segment 4 bases; nucleotides outside the gene matches: 6. The germline V gene has CDR1 MNHEY and CDR2 SVGAGI. The CDR3 nucleotides read TGTGCCAGCACTGCCGGGACAGTCTATGGCTACACCTTC. This codes for CASTAGTVYGYTF.

The chain carries TRBV5-1 and TRBJ2-1, with 9 bases lining up with TRBD2. Germline V gene sequence: CDR1 SGHRS, CDR2 YFSETQ. J gave up 0 bases and V 0 bases, and 7 bases lay outside the gene matches. The CDR3 is made up of 18 amino acids. CDR3 coding DNA: TGCGCCAGCAGCTTGGCAGCGGGGGGCCCCAGCTCCTACAATGAGCAGTTCTTC. It yields the protein CASSLAAGGPSSYNEQFF.

This sequence joins TRBV7-2 and TRBJ1-6, with 7 bases that match TRBD1. CDR1 and CDR2 from the germline V gene are SGHTA and FQGNSA. V lost 4 bases and J lost 8; bases outside the gene matches: 8. The CDR3 covers 15 residues. CDR3 region: CASSSRTGGDSPLHF. The CDR3, as DNA: TGTGCCAGCAGCTCACGGACAGGCGGTGATTCACCCCTCCACTTT.

This chain uses TRBV2 with TRBJ2-1, with D possibly TRBD1 on 6 matching bases. This CDR3 region has 15 residues. Looked up from germline, CDR1 is SNHLY and CDR2 is FYNNEI. Trimming took off 7 bases at V and 0 bases at J, with 13 bases between the two ends. CDR3 in amino acids: CASNPQGSSYNEQFF. In DNA form, the CDR3 reads TGTGCCAGCAATCCACAGGGAAGCTCCTACAATGAGCAGTTCTTC. The variable domain in full, with the rest retrieved from reference TRBV2 and TRBJ2-1, is EPEVTQTPSHQVTQMGQEVILRCVPISNHLYFYWYRQILGQKVEFLVSFYNNEISEKSEIFDDQFSVERPDGSNFTLKIRSTKLEDSAMYFCASNPQGSSYNEQFFGPGTRLTVL.

CDR3 DNA sequence: TGTGCCAGCAGCCCAAGCGCCTCCTACGAGCAGTACTTC. Translating gives CASSPSASYEQYF. The chain is built from TRBV12-3 or TRBV12-4 and TRBJ2-7; no definite D call. The CDR3 runs to 13 residues. Trimming cost V 6 bases and J 0 bases, with 9 bases left between them.

This clone was detected a few times. CDR3 sequence: CASSLRRLAVRNNEQFF. CDR3 coding DNA: TGTGCCAGCAGCCTCAGACGACTAGCCGTCCGCAACAATGAGCAGTTCTTC. The genes are TRBV7-9 and TRBJ2-1; 7 bases fit TRBD2. Trimming at V came to 5 bases and at J to 5 bases, leaving 15 bases not matched to a gene. CDR1 is SEHNR, CDR2 FQNEAQ, per germline (reference sequence). This CDR3 region has 17 residues.

J is TRBJ1-2 and V is TRBV18; TRBD1 might be the D (5 bases). CDR3 length: 17 residues. Germline V lookup: CDR1 KGHSH, CDR2 LQKENI. The ends were cut back, 3 bases at V and 0 bases at J, with 17 bases in the middle. This chain's CDR3 is CASSPLSGETANYGYTF. Here the CDR3 DNA reads TGTGCCAGCTCACCTCTCTCGGGGGAGACAGCTAACTATGGCTACACCTTC. Filled out from reference TRBV18 and TRBJ1-2, the complete variable domain reads NAGVMQNPRHLVRRRGQEARLRCSPMKGHSHVYWYRQLPEEGLKFMVYLQKENIIDESGMPKERFSAEFPKEGPSILRIQQVVRGDSAAYFCASSPLSGETANYGYTFGSGTRLTVV.

This clone was counted only a few times. The rearrangement joins TRBV2 to TRBJ1-1; the match to TRBD1 covers 8 bases. Germline CDR1 SNHLY, CDR2 FYNNEI. Trimming removed 5 bases from V and 4 bases from J; junction bases left unmatched: 3. CDR3 size: 13 residues. The CDR3: CASSTQGGTEAFF. CDR3 nucleotides: TGTGCCAGCAGTACACAGGGGGGCACTGAAGCTTTCTTT.

J is TRBJ1-5 and V is TRBV6-5; 10 bases are shared with TRBD1. The CDR3 consists of 15 residues. The V gene end was trimmed by 8 bases and the J gene end by 2 bases; junction bases not matched to a gene: 6. Germline V lookup: CDR1 MNHEY, CDR2 SVGAGI. CDR3 amino acids: CASGTGTGGNQPQHF. The CDR3 DNA follows: TGTGCCAGCGGGACCGGGACAGGGGGCAATCAGCCCCAGCATTTT.

J is TRBJ2-3 and V is TRBV6-6; D is ambiguous. The CDR3 has 11 residues. V lost 10 bases and J lost 3, with 8 bases in between. Germline lookup yields CDR1 MNHNY and CDR2 SVGAGI (reference sequence). CDR3 sequence reads: CATQQTDTQYF. The CDR3 DNA is TGTGCCACCCAACAAACAGATACGCAGTATTTT.

The rearrangement links TRBV7-9 to TRBJ1-4; TRBD1 is a possible D gene (5 bases). The CDR3 is made up of 14 amino acids. Per the germline V gene, CDR1 is SEHNR and CDR2 is FQNEAQ (reference sequence). V lost 6 bases and J 5 bases, leaving 13 bases between the germline ends. CDR3 bases: TGTGCCAGCAGATACGACAGCGTCAATGAAAAACTGTTTTTT. It yields the protein CASRYDSVNEKLFF.

Remarks on this clone: Compared with germline, one end of the junction differs, possibly owing to a read error. This chain uses TRBV7-7 with TRBJ2-2; D is perhaps TRBD1 (6 bases). The CDR3 totals 15 residues. From germline, CDR1 is SSHAT and CDR2 FNYEAQ (reference sequence). CDR3 coding DNA: TGTGCTAGCAGCACGACAGGTGCGAACACCGGGGAGCTGTTTTTT. Amino acid sequence: CASSTTGANTGELFF.